These 19 T cell receptor beta chains originate from one sample sequenced in a study of tissue T cells after allogeneic stem cell transplantation. The protocol was immunoSEQ multiplex PCR, while the TCRdb copy is restricted to in-frame clones and leaves out a portion. The sample yields 2,800 or so clones, 62% seen once. Adult allogeneic hematopoietic cell transplant recipients with steroid-refractory graft-versus-host disease were prospectively enrolled for research autopsy. The material was ascending colon tissue, obtained at autopsy. These receptors all stem from an older male patient with steroid-refractory graft-versus-host disease after an allogeneic stem cell transplant. The graft donor may account for some of the T cells.

V is TRBV5-5 and J is TRBJ2-3, with 8 bases lining up with TRBD1. The CDR3 is 14 residues long. The J segment lost 6 bases and the V segment lost 4 bases, leaving 7 bases of the junction unmatched. Per the germline V gene, CDR1 is SGHKS and CDR2 is YYEKEE (reference sequence). Written as DNA, the CDR3 is TGTGCCAGCAGCACGACAGGGGTGCCGGATACGCAGTATTTT. It is translated as CASSTTGVPDTQYF.

V gene TRBV19 combines with J gene TRBJ2-7, with 10 bases matching TRBD1. The germline V gene has CDR1 LNHDA and CDR2 SQIVND (reference sequence). J was trimmed by 9 bases and V by 3 bases; bases with no gene match: 8. The CDR3 runs 14 residues. The chain's CDR3 is CASSIPGTGVSQYF. The CDR3 nucleotides read TGTGCCAGTAGTATCCCCGGGACAGGGGTCTCGCAGTACTTC.

This clone was picked up one time. The chain couples TRBV5-1 to TRBJ1-5; D remains ambiguous. The V gene lost 0 bases and the J gene lost 2 bases, with 9 bases spanning the gap. The CDR3 length is 15 residues. The germline V gene encodes CDR1 SGHRS and CDR2 YFSETQ. DNA of the CDR3: TGCGCCAGCAGCTTGGGTTTGGGTGGCAATCAGCCCCAGCATTTT. Translation gives CASSLGLGGNQPQHF.

This rearrangement joins TRBV11-2 to TRBJ1-5; D not certain. Germline-derived CDR1 and CDR2 are SGHAT and FQNNGV. Trimming pared 5 bases from V and 1 base from J, leaving 6 bases between. The CDR3 sequence is 13 residues long. CDR3 amino acids: CASSPDSNQPQHF. CDR3 coding DNA: TGTGCCAGCAGCCCGGACAGCAATCAGCCCCAGCATTTT.

This clone has just one count. V gene TRBV10-3 combines with J gene TRBJ2-2, with D perhaps matching TRBD1 (7 bases). Germline V gene lookup returns CDR1 ENHRY and CDR2 SYGVKD. V lost 6 bases to trimming and J lost 2 bases, with 13 bases between them. The CDR3 consists of 15 residues. As DNA, the CDR3 is TGTGCCATCAGGAAACAGGGGACTAACACCGGGGAGCTGTTTTTT. Protein: CAIRKQGTNTGELFF.

The J gene is TRBJ1-6, the V gene TRBV3-1 (or the pseudogene TRBV3-2); 8 bases map to TRBD1. The germline V gene encodes CDR1 LGHDT and CDR2 YNNKEL (reference sequence). The CDR3 is made up of 16 amino acids. V dropped 1 base and J dropped 7; count of bases not matched to a gene: 6. This CDR3 reads CASSQGAGGLNSPLHF. The CDR3 nucleotides read TGTGCCAGCAGCCAAGGGGCAGGGGGCTTGAATTCACCCCTCCACTTT.

The chain employs TRBV5-1 and TRBJ2-5, with TRBD1 as a possible D gene (6 bases). Germline V gene sequence: CDR1 SGHRS, CDR2 YFSETQ. V was clipped by 4 bases and J by 5 bases, with 12 bases between them. This CDR3 is 13 amino acids long. The CDR3 coding sequence is TGCGCCAGCAGCAAACAGGGCTGGGAGACCCAGTACTTC. Translated: CASSKQGWETQYF.

This clone was detected only a few times. V and J are TRBV29-1 and TRBJ1-3; D is uncertain. This CDR3 has 13 residues. V was trimmed by 4 bases and J by 0 bases, leaving 7 bases between them. Germline values: CDR1 SQVTM, CDR2 ANQGSEA. The CDR3 reads CSVATDSGNTIYF. CDR3 in DNA: TGCAGCGTTGCAACGGACTCTGGAAACACCATATATTTT.

V and J are TRBV6-2 or TRBV6-3 and TRBJ2-7; D tentatively reads TRBD1 or TRBD2 (5 bases each). The CDR3 totals 17 residues. Per the germline V gene, CDR1 is MNHEY and CDR2 is SVGEGT. Trimming took off 0 bases at V and 0 bases at J, with 15 bases between the two ends. CDR3 nucleotides: TGTGCCAGCAGTTACTCGGCTGAGGGGTCACCCTCCTACGAGCAGTACTTC. Protein sequence: CASSYSAEGSPSYEQYF.

V and J are TRBV2 and TRBJ1-6; the D gene is possibly TRBD1 (6 bases). Germline loops: CDR1 SNHLY, CDR2 FYNNEI. With 9 bases removed from V and 9 bases from J, the gap between germline ends came to 12 bases. This CDR3 has 12 amino acids. CDR3 region: CARQGGRSPLHF. Written as DNA, the CDR3 is TGTGCCAGACAGGGAGGTCGTTCACCCCTCCACTTT.

The sample holds a few counts of this clone. The chain has TRBV14 and TRBJ1-4; perhaps TRBD1 as D (5 bases). CDR3 length: 13 residues. Per germline, CDR1 SGHDN and CDR2 FVKESK. V was pared by 4 bases and J by 3 bases, with 6 bases between. CDR3 coding DNA: TGTGCCAGCAGCCGGGACCCTAATGAAAAACTGTTTTTT. Encoded protein: CASSRDPNEKLFF.

The rearrangement uses TRBV5-1 and TRBJ1-2; D gene uncertain. Per germline, CDR1 SGHRS and CDR2 YFSETQ. Trimming took 2 bases from V and 5 from J, leaving 10 bases between them. There are 13 residues in the CDR3. CDR3 bases: TGCGCCAGCAGCTTCCAGACGGATTATGGCTACACCTTC. Protein product: CASSFQTDYGYTF.

The V and J genes are TRBV3-1 (or the pseudogene TRBV3-2) and TRBJ2-1; no definite D call. CDR1 and CDR2 (germline): LGHDT, YNNKEL (reference sequence). The germline V and J ends were trimmed by 6 bases and 5 bases, with 11 bases remaining between them. The CDR3 length is 13 residues. Written as DNA, the CDR3 is TGTGCCAGCAGTTTCCATTCCGACAATGAGCAGTTCTTC. Translated: CASSFHSDNEQFF.

The chain recombines TRBV2 with TRBJ1-1, with 7 bases that match TRBD1. The CDR3 totals 13 residues. Germline trimming cut 0 bases from V and 11 bases from J; bases unmatched to any gene: 6. Germline lookup yields CDR1 SNHLY and CDR2 FYNNEI. The DNA for the CDR3 is TGTGCCAGCAGTGAAGCGAAGACAGGGAGGGCTTTCTTT. Translating gives CASSEAKTGRAFF.

This clone was picked up a small number of times. This chain links TRBV2 with TRBJ1-6; 7 nucleotides agree with TRBD1. V shed 9 bases, J shed 5 bases, and the junction held 1 base outside the gene matches. Per the germline V gene, CDR1 is SNHLY and CDR2 is FYNNEI. CDR3 length: 12 residues. The CDR3, as DNA: TGTGCCAGACAGGGGAATAATTCACCCCTCCACTTT. Protein product: CARQGNNSPLHF.

The chain carries TRBV12-3 or TRBV12-4 and TRBJ2-1; D is perhaps TRBD2 (5 bases). Trimming removed 3 bases at V and 5 bases at J, with 8 bases between. The CDR3 is made up of 13 amino acids. CDR3 in amino acids: CASSLDFDNEQFF. The CDR3 bases are TGTGCCAGCAGTTTGGACTTTGACAATGAGCAGTTCTTC.

The chain is built from TRBV7-2 and TRBJ2-5; D is perhaps TRBD2 (6 bases). This CDR3 contains 13 residues. Trimming cost V 7 bases and J 4 bases, with 13 bases left between them. The germline CDR1 and CDR2 sequences are SGHTA and FQGNSA. CDR3 nucleotides: TGTGCCAGCAACCCGGGGGTCCGAGAGACCCAGTACTTC. It encodes CASNPGVRETQYF.

This chain links TRBV7-3 with TRBJ2-3, with a possible D match to TRBD2 (6 bases). This CDR3 contains 14 residues. Germline V gene data show CDR1 as SGHTA and CDR2 as FQGTGA. Trimming pared 2 bases from V and 2 bases from J, leaving 8 bases between. CDR3 sequence reads: CASSLWGDTDTQYF. The CDR3 DNA reads TGTGCCAGCAGCTTATGGGGGGACACAGATACGCAGTATTTT.

The chain carries TRBV2 and TRBJ1-1; D unresolved. Germline values: CDR1 SNHLY, CDR2 FYNNEI. The CDR3 has 11 residues. V shed 3 bases and J shed 12 bases, with 11 bases lying between them. The CDR3, as DNA: TGTGCCAGCAGTGAGGGGTACCGGACTTTCTTT. Residues: CASSEGYRTFF. Combining the CDR3 with reference TRBV2 and TRBJ1-1 gives the whole variable domain EPEVTQTPSHQVTQMGQEVILRCVPISNHLYFYWYRQILGQKVEFLVSFYNNEISEKSEIFDDQFSVERPDGSNFTLKIRSTKLEDSAMYFCASSEGYRTFFGQGTRLTVV.